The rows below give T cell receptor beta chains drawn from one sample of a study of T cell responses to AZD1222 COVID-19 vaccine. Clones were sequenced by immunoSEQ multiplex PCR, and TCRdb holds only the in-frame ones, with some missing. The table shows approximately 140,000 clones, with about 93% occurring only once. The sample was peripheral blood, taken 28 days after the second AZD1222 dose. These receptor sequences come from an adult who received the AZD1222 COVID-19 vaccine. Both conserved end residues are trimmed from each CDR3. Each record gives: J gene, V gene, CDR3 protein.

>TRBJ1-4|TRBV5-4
ASSLGGQGNEKLF
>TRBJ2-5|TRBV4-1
ASSQGPGLGTQY
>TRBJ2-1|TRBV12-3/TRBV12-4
ASSPTGTTVI
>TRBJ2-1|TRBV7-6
ASSVSSGGSSYNEQF
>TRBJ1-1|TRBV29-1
SVEDRRGLGWNTEAF
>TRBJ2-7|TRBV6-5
ASSPGKGEQY
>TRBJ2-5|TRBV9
ASSVGGLVEPETQY
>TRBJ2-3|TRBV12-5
ASGFSSGGTDTQY
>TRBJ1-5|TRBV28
ASSTRDRGIGNQPQH
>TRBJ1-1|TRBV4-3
ASSHQPNTEAF
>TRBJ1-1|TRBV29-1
SVRQKPTEAF
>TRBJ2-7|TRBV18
ASSPGTGSYEQY
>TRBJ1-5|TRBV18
ASRGDSNQPQH
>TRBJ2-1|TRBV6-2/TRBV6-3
ASSYLAEGRYNEQF